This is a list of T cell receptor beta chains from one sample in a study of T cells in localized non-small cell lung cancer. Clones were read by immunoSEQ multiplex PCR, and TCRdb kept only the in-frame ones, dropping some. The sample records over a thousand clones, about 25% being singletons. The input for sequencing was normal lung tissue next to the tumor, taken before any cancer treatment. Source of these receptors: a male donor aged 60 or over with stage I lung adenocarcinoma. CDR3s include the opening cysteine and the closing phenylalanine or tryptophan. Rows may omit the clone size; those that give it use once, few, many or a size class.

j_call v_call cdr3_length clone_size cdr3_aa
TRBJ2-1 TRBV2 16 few CASSLGISGGSREQFF
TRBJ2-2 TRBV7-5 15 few CASSFGLVRTGELFF
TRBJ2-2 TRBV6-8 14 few CASSPRLDTGELFF
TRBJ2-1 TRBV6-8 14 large CASRAGSRYNEQFF
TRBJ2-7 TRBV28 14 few CASRRTSGGYEQYF
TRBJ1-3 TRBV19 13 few CASSGRTGNTIYF
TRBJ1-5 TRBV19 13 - CASRGGLNQPQHF
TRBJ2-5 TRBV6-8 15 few CASSLGQGYQETQYF
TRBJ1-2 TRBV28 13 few CASSLTGGSGYTF
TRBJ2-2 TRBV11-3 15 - CASSLGDRDTGELFF
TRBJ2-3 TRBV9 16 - CASAVASGREADTQYF
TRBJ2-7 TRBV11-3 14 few CASSYDRHSYEQYF
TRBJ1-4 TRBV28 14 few CASKRTTRDEKLFF
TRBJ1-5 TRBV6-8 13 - CASREDRSQPQHF
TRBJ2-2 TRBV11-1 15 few CASSLPGRNTGELFF
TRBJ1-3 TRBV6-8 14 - CAIRKTGSGNTIYF
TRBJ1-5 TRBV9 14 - CASSGWGVNQPQHF
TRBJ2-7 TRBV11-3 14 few CASSSSDRGYEQYF